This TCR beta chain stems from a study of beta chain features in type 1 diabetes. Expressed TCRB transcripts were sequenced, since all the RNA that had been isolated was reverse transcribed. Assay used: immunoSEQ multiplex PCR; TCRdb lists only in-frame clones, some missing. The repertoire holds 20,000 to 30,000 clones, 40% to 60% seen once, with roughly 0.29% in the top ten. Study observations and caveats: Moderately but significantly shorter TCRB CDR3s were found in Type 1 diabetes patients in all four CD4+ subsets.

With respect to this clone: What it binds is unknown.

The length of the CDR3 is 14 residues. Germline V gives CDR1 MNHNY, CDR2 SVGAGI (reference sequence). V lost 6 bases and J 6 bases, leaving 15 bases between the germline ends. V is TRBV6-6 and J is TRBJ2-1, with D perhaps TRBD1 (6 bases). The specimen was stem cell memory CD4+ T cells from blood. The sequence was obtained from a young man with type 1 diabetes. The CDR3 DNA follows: TGTGCCAGCAGCATCGGACAGACCCCCAATGAGCAGTTCTTC. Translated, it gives CASSIGQTPNEQFF.